This is a list of T cell receptor beta chains from one sample in a study of shared clonotypes between healthy human individuals. TCRdb keeps only in-frame clones here, not all; method: immunoSEQ multiplex PCR. Of about 2.4 million clones in the sample, approximately 94% are singletons; the top ten hold 0.36%. The specimen was naive CD4+ T cells from PBMCs. Receptors originate from a man younger than 35 in good health. Some clones in this sample may be carry-over from other donors' samples. CDR3s leave out the opening cysteine and the closing phenylalanine or tryptophan. Each record gives: V gene, CDR3 protein.

TRBV5-1 | ASSLSSGGQETQY
TRBV7-2 | ASSFNRGPGGYT
TRBV6-1 | ASSERGLAAHRNQPQH
TRBV1 | TSSQDRRESSYEQY
TRBV28 | ASVSTADTQY
TRBV18 | ASSVSSAYEQY
TRBV7-9 | ASSMAISASSYEQY
TRBV7-3 | ASSPTALAGGEQY
TRBV10-3 | AISEGDRSSYEQY
TRBV6-1 | ASSGIGGEQY
TRBV7-2 | ASSFGTSGKSSYNEQF
TRBV6-5 | ASSYSYPNSYEQY
TRBV5-1 | ASSEGHQNQPQH
TRBV7-6 | ASSITRGVVNEQF
TRBV11-2 | ASSKGISGRRADTQY
TRBV7-6 | ASSPFVGGVNNEQF
TRBV2 | ASSVEDSSHTQY
TRBV18 | ASSLTGLSTDTQY
TRBV28 | ASSLWGEGDEKLF
TRBV5-4 | ASSAAGWSTDTQY
TRBV7-2 | ASSLGTSGNEQF
TRBV9 | ASSVDASFYGYT
TRBV27 | ASSTLGSPGPQH
TRBV6-1 | ASSSRTPWETQY
TRBV9 | ASSGRGGNTIY
TRBV11-2 | ASSLGGQGPREAF
TRBV28 | ASSGGTGFEQY
TRBV5-1 | ASSLVPGGSSEAF
TRBV9 | ASSPDRANTEAF
TRBV2 | AAHRDGYFMNTEAF
TRBV27 | ASRDRTGVPSEAF
TRBV4-1 | ASSLLGLAGVYNEQF